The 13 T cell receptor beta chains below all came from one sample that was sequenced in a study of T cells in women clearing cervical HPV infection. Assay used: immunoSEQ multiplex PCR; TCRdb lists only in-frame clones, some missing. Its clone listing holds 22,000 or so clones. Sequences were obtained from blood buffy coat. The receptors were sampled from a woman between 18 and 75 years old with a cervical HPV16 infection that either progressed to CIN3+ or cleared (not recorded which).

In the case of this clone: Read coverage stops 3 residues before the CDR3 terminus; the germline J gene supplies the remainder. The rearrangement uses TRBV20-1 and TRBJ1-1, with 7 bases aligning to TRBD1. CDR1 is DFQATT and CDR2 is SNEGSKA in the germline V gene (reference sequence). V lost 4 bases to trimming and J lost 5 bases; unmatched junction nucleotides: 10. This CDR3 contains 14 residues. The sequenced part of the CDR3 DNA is TGCAGTGCTAAAGCTGCAGGGGGAGGGACTGAA. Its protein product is CSAKAAGGGTE. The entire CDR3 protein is CSAKAAGGGTEAFF.

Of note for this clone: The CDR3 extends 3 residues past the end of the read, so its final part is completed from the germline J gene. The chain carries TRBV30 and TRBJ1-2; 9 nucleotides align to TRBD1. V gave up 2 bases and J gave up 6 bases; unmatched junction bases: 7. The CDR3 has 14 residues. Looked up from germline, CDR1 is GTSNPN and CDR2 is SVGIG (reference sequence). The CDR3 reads CAWSPGQGRDGYTF. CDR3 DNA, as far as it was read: TGTGCCTGGAGTCCCGGACAGGGGAGAGATGGC.

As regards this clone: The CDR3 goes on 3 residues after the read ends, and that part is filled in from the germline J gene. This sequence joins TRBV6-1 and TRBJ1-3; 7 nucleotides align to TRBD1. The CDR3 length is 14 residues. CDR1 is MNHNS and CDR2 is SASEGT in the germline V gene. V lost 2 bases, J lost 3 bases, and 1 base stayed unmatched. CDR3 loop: CASSERTGGNTIYF. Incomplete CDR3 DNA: TGTGCCAGCAGTGAACGGACAGGTGGAAACACC.

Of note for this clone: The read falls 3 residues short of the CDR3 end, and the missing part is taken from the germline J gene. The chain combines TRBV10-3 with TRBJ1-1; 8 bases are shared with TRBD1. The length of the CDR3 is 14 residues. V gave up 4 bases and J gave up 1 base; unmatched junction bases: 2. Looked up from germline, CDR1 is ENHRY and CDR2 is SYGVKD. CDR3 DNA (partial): TGTGCCATCAGTGGACAGGGGTGGAACACTGAA. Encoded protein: CAISGQGWNTE. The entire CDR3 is CAISGQGWNTEAFF.

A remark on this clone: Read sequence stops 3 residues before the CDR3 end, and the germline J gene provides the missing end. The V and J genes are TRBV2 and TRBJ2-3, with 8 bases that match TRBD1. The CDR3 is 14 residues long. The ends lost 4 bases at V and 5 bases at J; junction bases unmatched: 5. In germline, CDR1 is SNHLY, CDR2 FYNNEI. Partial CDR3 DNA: TGTGCCAGCAGTGGCCACAGGGGGGTAGATACG. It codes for CASSGHRGVDT. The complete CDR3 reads CASSGHRGVDTQYF.

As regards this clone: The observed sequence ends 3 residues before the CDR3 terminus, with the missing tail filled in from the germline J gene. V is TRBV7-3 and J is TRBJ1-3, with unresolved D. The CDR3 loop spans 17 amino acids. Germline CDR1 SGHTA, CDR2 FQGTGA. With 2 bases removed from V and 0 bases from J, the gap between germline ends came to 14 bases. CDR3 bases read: TGTGCCAGCAGCTTATATGGGCAGGCCGACTCTGGAAACACC. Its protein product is CASSLYGQADSGNT. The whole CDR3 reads CASSLYGQADSGNTIYF.

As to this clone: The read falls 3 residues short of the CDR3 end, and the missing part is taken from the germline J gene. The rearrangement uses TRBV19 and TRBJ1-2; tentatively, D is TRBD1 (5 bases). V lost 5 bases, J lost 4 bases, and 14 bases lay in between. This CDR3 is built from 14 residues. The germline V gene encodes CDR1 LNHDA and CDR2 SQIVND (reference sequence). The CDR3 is CASSGGRQFYGYTF. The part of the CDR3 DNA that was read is TGTGCCAGTAGTGGGGGGAGACAGTTCTATGGC.

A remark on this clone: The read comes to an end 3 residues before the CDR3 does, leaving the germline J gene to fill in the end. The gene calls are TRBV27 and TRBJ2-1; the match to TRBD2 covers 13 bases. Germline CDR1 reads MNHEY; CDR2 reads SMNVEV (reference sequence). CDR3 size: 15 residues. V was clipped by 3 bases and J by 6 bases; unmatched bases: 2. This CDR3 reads CASSLGLAGLNEQFF. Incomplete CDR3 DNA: TGTGCCAGCAGTTTGGGACTAGCGGGGCTCAATGAG.

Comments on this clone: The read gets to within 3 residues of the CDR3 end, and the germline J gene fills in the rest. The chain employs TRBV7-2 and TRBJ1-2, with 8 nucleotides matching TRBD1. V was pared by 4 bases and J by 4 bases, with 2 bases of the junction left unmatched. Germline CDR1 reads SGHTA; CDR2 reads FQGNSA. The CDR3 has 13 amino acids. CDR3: CASSWGQVYGYTF. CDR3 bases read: TGTGCCAGCAGCTGGGGACAGGTCTATGGC.

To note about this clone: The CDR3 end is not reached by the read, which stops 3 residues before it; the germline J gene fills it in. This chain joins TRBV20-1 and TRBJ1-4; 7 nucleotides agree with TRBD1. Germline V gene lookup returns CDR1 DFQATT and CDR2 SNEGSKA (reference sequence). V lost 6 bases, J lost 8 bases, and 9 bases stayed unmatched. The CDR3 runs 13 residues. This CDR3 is CSARQGGQEKLFF. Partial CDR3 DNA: TGCAGTGCAAGACAGGGAGGGCAGGAAAAA.

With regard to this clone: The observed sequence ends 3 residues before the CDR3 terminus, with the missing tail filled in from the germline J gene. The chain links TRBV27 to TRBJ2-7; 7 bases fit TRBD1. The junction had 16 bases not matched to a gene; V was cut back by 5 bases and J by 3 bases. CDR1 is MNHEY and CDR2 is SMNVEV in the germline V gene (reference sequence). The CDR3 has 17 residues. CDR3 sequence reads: CASSMGPGGGSLYEQYF. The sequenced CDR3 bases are TGTGCCAGCAGTATGGGGCCAGGGGGTGGTAGCCTCTACGAG.

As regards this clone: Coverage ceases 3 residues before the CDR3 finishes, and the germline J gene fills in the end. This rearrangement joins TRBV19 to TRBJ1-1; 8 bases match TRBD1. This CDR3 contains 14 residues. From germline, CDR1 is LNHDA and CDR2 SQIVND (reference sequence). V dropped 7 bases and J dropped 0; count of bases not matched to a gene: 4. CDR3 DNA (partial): TGTGCCAGTACTAAACAGGGGGTGAACACTGAA. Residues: CASTKQGVNTE. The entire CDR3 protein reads CASTKQGVNTEAFF.

Incomplete CDR3 DNA: TGCAGTGCTAGTCTCACTGAA. Translated, it gives CSASLTE. The CDR3 in full is CSASLTEAFF. V gene TRBV20-1 combines with J gene TRBJ1-1, with D unresolved. The CDR3 end lies 3 residues beyond the end of the read and is filled in from the germline J gene. Germline CDR1 is DFQATT and CDR2 is SNEGSKA (reference sequence). The CDR3 extends over 10 amino acids. Trimming pared 3 bases from V and 4 bases from J, leaving 3 bases between.